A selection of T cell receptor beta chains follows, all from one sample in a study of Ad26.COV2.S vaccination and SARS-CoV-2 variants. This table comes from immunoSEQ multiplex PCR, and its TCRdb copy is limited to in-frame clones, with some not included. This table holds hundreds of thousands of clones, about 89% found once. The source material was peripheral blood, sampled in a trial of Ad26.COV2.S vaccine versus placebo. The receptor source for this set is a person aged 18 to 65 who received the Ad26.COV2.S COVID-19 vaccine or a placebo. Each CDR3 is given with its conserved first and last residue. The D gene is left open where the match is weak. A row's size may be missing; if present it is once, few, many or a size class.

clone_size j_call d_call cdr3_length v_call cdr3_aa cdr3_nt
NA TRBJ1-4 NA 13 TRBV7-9 CASSLAPYEKLFF TGTGCCAGCAGCTTAGCCCCCTATGAAAAACTGTTTTTT
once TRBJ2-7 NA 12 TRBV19 CASSIIGNEQYF TGTGCCAGTAGTATAATAGGGAACGAGCAGTACTTC
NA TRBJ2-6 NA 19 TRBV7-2 CASSFGGRGLVGGANVLTF TGTGCCAGCAGCTTCGGGGGCAGGGGATTGGTGGGTGGGGCCAACGTCCTGACTTTC
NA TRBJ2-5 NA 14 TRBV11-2 CASTLGSSQETQYF TGTGCCAGCACATTAGGGAGCAGTCAAGAGACCCAGTACTTC
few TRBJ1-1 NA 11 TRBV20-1 CSARGTAEAFF TGCAGTGCTAGAGGTACGGCTGAAGCTTTCTTT
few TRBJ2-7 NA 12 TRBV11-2 CASSAGIDEQYF TGTGCCAGCAGCGCCGGGATCGACGAGCAGTACTTC
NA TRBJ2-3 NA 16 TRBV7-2 CASSYLGISVTDTQYF TGTGCCAGCAGCTATCTCGGGATTTCAGTAACAGATACGCAGTATTTT
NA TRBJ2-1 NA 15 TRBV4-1 CASSQEGSGAGEQFF TGCGCCAGCAGCCAAGAGGGGTCAGGGGCAGGAGAGCAGTTCTTC
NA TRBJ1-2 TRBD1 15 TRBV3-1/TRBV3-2 CASSQALGQGNGYTF TGTGCCAGCAGCCAAGCATTGGGACAGGGGAACGGCTACACCTTC
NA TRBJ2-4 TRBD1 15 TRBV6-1 CASSEARQGRNFQYF TGTGCCAGCAGTGAAGCCCGACAGGGAAGGAACTTTCAGTACTTC
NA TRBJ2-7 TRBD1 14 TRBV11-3 CASSPGQGSYEQYF TGTGCCAGCAGCCCGGGACAGGGCTCCTACGAGCAGTACTTC
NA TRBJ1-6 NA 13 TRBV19 CASLGFDNSPLHF TGTGCCAGCCTGGGATTCGATAATTCACCCCTCCACTTT
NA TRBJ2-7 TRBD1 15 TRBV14 CASSQPGQVSYEQYF TGTGCCAGCAGCCAGCCGGGACAGGTGTCCTACGAGCAGTACTTC
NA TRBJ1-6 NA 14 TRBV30 CAWRRFVLNSPLHF TGTGCCTGGAGAAGGTTTGTTCTGAATTCACCCCTCCACTTT
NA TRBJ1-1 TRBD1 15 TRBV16 CASSRFDRGRTEAFF TGTGCCAGCAGCCGGTTCGACAGGGGGCGAACTGAAGCTTTCTTT
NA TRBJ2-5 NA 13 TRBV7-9 CASSLGLGETQYF TGTGCCAGCAGCTTAGGATTAGGAGAGACCCAGTACTTC
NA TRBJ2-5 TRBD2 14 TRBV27 CASSLSDGRETQYF TGTGCCAGCAGTTTATCGGACGGGAGGGAGACCCAGTACTTC
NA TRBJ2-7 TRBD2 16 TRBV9 CASSVAGGVSPYEQYF TGTGCCAGCAGCGTAGCGGGGGGGGTGTCCCCCTACGAGCAGTACTTC
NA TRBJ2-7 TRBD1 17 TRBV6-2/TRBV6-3 CASSYRFAGTGANEQYF TGTGCCAGCAGTTACCGATTCGCCGGGACAGGGGCCAACGAGCAGTACTTC
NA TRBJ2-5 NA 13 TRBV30 CAWSPRRAETQYF TGTGCCTGGAGTCCCCGTAGGGCGGAGACCCAGTACTTC
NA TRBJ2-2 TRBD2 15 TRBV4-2 CASSQDLGGAGELFF TGTGCCAGCAGCCAAGATCTGGGGGGGGCCGGGGAGCTGTTTTTT
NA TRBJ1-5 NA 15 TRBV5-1 CASSLEGDSNQPQHF TGCGCCAGCAGCTTGGAGGGTGATAGCAATCAGCCCCAGCATTTT
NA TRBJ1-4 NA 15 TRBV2 CASSEAPGPPEKLFF TGTGCCAGCAGTGAAGCGCCAGGGCCACCTGAAAAACTGTTTTTT
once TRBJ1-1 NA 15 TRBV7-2 CASSLGSQLNTEAFF TGTGCCAGCAGCTTAGGGTCACAGTTGAACACTGAAGCTTTCTTT
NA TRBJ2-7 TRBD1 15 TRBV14 CASSRRDRGRYEQYF TGTGCCAGCAGTCGCCGGGACAGGGGGCGATACGAGCAGTACTTC
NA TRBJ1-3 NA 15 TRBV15 CATSSSQAAGNTIYF TGTGCCACCAGCAGTTCACAGGCCGCTGGAAACACCATATATTTT
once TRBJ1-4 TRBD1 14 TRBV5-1 CASSLGTGLEKLFF TGCGCCAGCAGCTTGGGGACAGGGCTAGAAAAACTGTTTTTT
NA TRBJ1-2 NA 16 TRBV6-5 CASSYDAGIAGYGYTF TGTGCCAGCAGTTACGACGCAGGGATTGCAGGCTATGGCTACACCTTC
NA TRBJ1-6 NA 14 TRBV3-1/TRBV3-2 CASSQGPYNSPLHF TGTGCCAGCAGCCAGGGACCCTATAATTCACCCCTCCACTTT
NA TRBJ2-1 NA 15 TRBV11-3 CASSLGRGDYNEQFF TGTGCCAGCAGCTTAGGTCGCGGGGATTACAATGAGCAGTTCTTC
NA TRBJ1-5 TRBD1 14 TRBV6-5 CASSLDRSNQPQHF TGTGCCAGCAGCCTGGACAGGAGCAATCAGCCCCAGCATTTT
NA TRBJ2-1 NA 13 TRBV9 CASSLGFYNEQFF TGTGCCAGCAGCTTGGGATTCTACAATGAGCAGTTCTTC
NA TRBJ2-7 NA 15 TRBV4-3 CASSQTRPGAGEQYF TGCGCCAGCAGCCAGACAAGGCCCGGGGCGGGGGAGCAGTACTTC
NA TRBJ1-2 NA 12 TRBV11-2 CASSPRQDGYTF TGTGCCAGCAGTCCCCGACAGGATGGCTACACCTTC
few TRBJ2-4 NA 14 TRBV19 CASISPGAKNIQYF TGTGCCAGTATTTCGCCGGGAGCCAAAAACATTCAGTACTTC
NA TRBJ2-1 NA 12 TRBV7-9 CASSLSGNEQFF TGTGCCAGCAGCTTAAGCGGCAATGAGCAGTTCTTC
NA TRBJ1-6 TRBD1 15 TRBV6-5 CASSTTGVRNSPLHF TGTGCCAGCAGCACCACAGGGGTTCGGAATTCACCCCTCCACTTT
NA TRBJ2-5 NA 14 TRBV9 CASSPRGGPETQYF TGTGCCAGCAGCCCGAGAGGAGGGCCCGAGACCCAGTACTTC
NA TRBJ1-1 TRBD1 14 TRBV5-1 CASSPDREVTEAFF TGCGCCAGCAGCCCGGACAGGGAAGTGACTGAAGCTTTCTTT
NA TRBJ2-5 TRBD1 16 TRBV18 CASSPYRQGSGEAQYF TGTGCCAGCTCACCGTATCGACAGGGGTCGGGGGAGGCCCAGTACTTC
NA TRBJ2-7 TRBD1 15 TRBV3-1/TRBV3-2 CASSLTGTGNYEQYF TGTGCCAGCAGCCTAACCGGGACAGGGAACTACGAGCAGTACTTC
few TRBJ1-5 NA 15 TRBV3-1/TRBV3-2 CASSQELTYNQPQHF TGTGCCAGCAGCCAAGAATTAACATACAATCAGCCCCAGCATTTT
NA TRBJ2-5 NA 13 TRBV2 CASLRPSLSAQYF TGTGCCAGCTTAAGACCTTCCCTTTCGGCCCAGTACTTC
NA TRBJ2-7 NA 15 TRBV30 CAWSVRHPVLYEQYF TGTGCCTGGAGTGTCAGACACCCGGTGCTCTACGAGCAGTACTTC
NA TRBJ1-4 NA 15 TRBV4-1 CASSVSGDPREKLFF TGCGCCAGCAGCGTATCGGGAGACCCTCGGGAAAAACTGTTTTTT
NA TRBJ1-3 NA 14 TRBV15 CATSGGTGGNTIYF TGTGCCACCAGCGGTGGGACCGGAGGAAACACCATATATTTT
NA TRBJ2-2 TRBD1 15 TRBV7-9 CASSLDRANTGELFF TGTGCCAGCAGCCTTGACAGGGCTAACACCGGGGAGCTGTTTTTT
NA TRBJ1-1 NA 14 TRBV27 CASSSGPLNTEAFF TGTGCCAGCAGTTCGGGACCGCTTAACACTGAAGCTTTCTTT
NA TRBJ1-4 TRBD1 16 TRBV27 CASSLFTGAVWEKLFF TGTGCCAGCAGCCTTTTTACAGGGGCGGTTTGGGAAAAACTGTTTTTT
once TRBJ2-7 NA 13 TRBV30 CAWSTLRSDEQYF TGTGCCTGGAGTACGCTCCGGTCGGACGAGCAGTACTTC
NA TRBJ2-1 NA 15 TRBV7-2 CASSLQSGPYNEQFF TGTGCCAGCAGCTTACAGAGCGGGCCTTACAATGAGCAGTTCTTC
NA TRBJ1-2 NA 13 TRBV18 CASSLGGYYGYTF TGTGCCAGCTCACTGGGGGGATACTATGGCTACACCTTC
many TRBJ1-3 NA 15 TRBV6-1 CASSEGAFPGNTIYF TGTGCCAGCAGTGAAGGTGCGTTCCCGGGAAACACCATATATTTT
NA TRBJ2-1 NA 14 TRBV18 CASSPNSFYNEQFF TGTGCCAGCTCACCAAACAGCTTCTACAATGAGCAGTTCTTC
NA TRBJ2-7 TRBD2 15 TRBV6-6 CASSYGRGTSYEQYF TGTGCCAGCAGTTACGGGCGGGGGACTTCCTACGAGCAGTACTTC
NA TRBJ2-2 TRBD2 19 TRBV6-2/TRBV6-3 CASSLRPLGLARNTGELFF TGTGCCAGCAGTTTACGGCCGCTAGGACTAGCGCGGAATACCGGGGAGCTGTTTTTT